The entry below gives a single T cell receptor beta chain sequence along with its context. This clone occurred a few times. Its binding antigen is unknown. No much larger clonotype is one base removed from it; base qualities were not supplied. This sample stems from a study of OX40 agonist ivuxolimab in advanced cancers. Background for the entire study: Ivuxolimab was an agonistic, fully human IgG2 monoclonal antibody directed against OX40 (CD134), a costimulatory receptor. Intravenous ivuxolimab was administered to patients every 2 weeks at six dose levels: 0.01, 0.1, 0.3, 1.5, 3 and 10 mg/kg. Of the roughly 52 dose-escalation patients, hepatocellular carcinoma was present in 19, melanoma in approximately 15, renal cell carcinoma in 9 and head and neck cancer in 9. In the dose-escalation cohort, around 80% of patients were male, and the mean age was roughly 56 years with a range of about 20 to 80. Patients were allowed to have had prior anti-PD-1, anti-PD-L1 or anti-CTLA-4 therapy, and roughly 40% of the dose-escalation patients had been treated with checkpoint inhibitors. Partial responses occurred in three dose-escalation patients: two with cutaneous melanoma and one with hepatocellular carcinoma. Peripheral TCRbeta sequencing aimed to test whether ivuxolimab altered TCR sequence diversity and caused clonal T-cell expansion. The monotherapy dose-escalation portion (N ≈ 55 patients) of the phase I ivuxolimab trial is reported in the paper.

Findings and caveats that apply to the study as a whole: At doses from 0.1 to 3.0 mg/kg, clonal expansion was seen in both CD4+ and CD8+ blood T cells between baseline and week 6. In the 0.1-3.0 mg/kg groups, partial responders had among the lowest normalized peripheral clonal expansion, particularly in CD8+ T cells. Which antigens the clonally expanded peripheral T cells were specific for was not determined. After ivuxolimab, expanded clones were on average more numerous among CD8+ T cells than among CD4+ T cells. Low levels of normalized T-cell clonal expansion were also shown by some nonresponding patients.

Genomic DNA was extracted from sorted cells for sequencing of the TCRbeta CDR3 region. The immunoSEQ Assay was used for sequencing of TCRbeta CDR3 regions. The table comes from immuneACCESS by way of TCRdb, which keeps in-frame sequences with V and J called. Part of the clones is missing from these tables; in studies checked, under half for an unresolved V gene and the rest for unknown reasons. This sample is represented by about 23,000 clones; over 70% of them were singletons. Clones ranked in the top ten supply approximately 1.9% of the sample. Patients with a history of autoimmune disease or receiving systemic immunosuppression were excluded from the trial. Peripheral blood for TCR sequencing was collected from all dose cohorts at baseline, on cycle 4 day 1, and on cycle 7 day 1. The samples were drawn from a first-in-human, open-label, multicenter phase I dose-escalation trial of ivuxolimab. Adults with locally advanced or metastatic melanoma, renal cell, hepatocellular, or head and neck squamous cell carcinoma were enrolled in the trial. Before TCR sequencing, CD4+ and CD8+ T cells were separately sorted from peripheral blood.

The receptor was isolated from an adult with an advanced solid tumor such as melanoma, head and neck, liver or kidney cancer. The specimen was CD4+ or CD8+ T cells sorted from blood, collected in a trial of the OX40 agonist ivuxolimab.

The DNA is as follows: TGTGCCAGCACCCGGGGGGACAGGGGGCCTCGGACTGGAAACACCATATATTTT. Its coded protein is CASTRGDRGPRTGNTIYF. Recombination connected TRBV28 to TRBJ1-3; 12 bases in between match TRBD1. The CDR3 runs 18 amino acids, cysteine and phenylalanine included. CDR3 DNA is the only sequence kept; it has 54 bases, read in frame from the first base. CDR1 MDHEN and CDR2 SYDVKM were looked up in the germline V gene. Trimming accounts for 7 bases at V and 2 bases at J, while the number of junction bases matched to no gene is 12.